This passage covers 5 T cell receptor beta chains from one sample sequenced in a study of cytomegalovirus exposure and HLA in healthy donors. PCR was performed using 60 Vbeta and 13 Jbeta primers. Measured with immunoSEQ multiplex PCR; TCRdb has only the in-frame clones, and not every one. The sample table includes about 130,000 clones. Sequenced: PBMCs. All receptors derive from a young man in good health and CMV-seronegative.

V is TRBV4-1 and J is TRBJ1-5; D not resolved. Germline V gives CDR1 MGHRA, CDR2 YSYEKL. CDR3 length: 13 amino acids. Trimming shortened V by 0 bases and J by 6 bases, and 6 bases separated the two germline ends. The CDR3 nucleotides read TGCGCCAGCAGCCAAGATCAAGCTCAGCCCCAGCATTTT. This gives the protein CASSQDQAQPQHF.

This sequence joins TRBV9 and TRBJ2-7; D possibly corresponds to TRBD2 (6 bases). CDR3 length: 15 amino acids. The ends were cut back, 0 bases at V and 0 bases at J, with 10 bases in the middle. Looked up from germline, CDR1 is SGDLS and CDR2 is YYNGEE. CDR3 sequence (DNA): TGTGCCAGCAGCGTAGCCGGGACTGTCTCCTACGAGCAGTACTTC. As protein: CASSVAGTVSYEQYF.

V is TRBV28 and J is TRBJ2-7; D unresolved. Germline-derived CDR1 and CDR2 are MDHEN and SYDVKM. V lost 3 bases to trimming and J lost 3 bases, with 9 bases between them. The CDR3 runs to 13 residues. In nucleotides, the CDR3 is TGTGCCAGCAGTTTCGGCAGGCTCTACGAGCAGTACTTC. Its translation: CASSFGRLYEQYF.

The CDR3 region is CASSQDPRNTEAFF. The CDR3 DNA follows: TGTGCCAGCAGCCAAGACCCTAGGAACACTGAAGCTTTCTTT. The gene calls are TRBV4-2 and TRBJ1-1; D is unresolved. V lost 0 bases and J lost 1, with 6 bases in between. The CDR3 runs to 14 residues. The germline V gene has CDR1 LGHNA and CDR2 YNFKEQ.

The V and J genes are TRBV5-1 and TRBJ2-2; D gene uncertain. Deletions cut 3 bases from V and 6 bases from J, with 15 bases between. CDR3 length equals 15 residues. The germline V gene encodes CDR1 SGHRS and CDR2 YFSETQ. CDR3 amino acids: CASSSGSNAAGELFF. The CDR3 nucleotides are TGCGCCAGCAGCTCCGGGTCGAATGCCGCCGGGGAGCTGTTTTTT.